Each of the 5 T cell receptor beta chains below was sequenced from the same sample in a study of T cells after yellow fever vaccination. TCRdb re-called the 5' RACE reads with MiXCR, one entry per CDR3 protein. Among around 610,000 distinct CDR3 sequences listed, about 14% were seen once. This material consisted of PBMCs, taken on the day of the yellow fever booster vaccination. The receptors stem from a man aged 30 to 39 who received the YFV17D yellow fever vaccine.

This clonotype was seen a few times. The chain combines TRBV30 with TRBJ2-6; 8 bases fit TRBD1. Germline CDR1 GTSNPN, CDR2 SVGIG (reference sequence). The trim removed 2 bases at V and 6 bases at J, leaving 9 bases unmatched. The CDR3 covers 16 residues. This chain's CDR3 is CAWSRLTGGKANVLTF. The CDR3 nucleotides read TGTGCCTGGAGTAGACTCACAGGGGGAAAGGCCAACGTCCTGACTTTC.

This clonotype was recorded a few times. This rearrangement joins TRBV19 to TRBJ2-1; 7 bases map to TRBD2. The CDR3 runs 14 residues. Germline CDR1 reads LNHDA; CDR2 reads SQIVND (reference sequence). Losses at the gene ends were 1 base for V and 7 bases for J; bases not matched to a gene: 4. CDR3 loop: CASSIVGGPNEQFF. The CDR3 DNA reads TGTGCCAGTAGTATAGTGGGAGGGCCGAATGAGCAGTTCTTC.

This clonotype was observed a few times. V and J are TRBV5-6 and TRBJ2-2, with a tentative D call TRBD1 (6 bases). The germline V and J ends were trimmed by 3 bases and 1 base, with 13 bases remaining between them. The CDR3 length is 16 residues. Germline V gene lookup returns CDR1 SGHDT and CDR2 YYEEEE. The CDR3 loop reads CASSSRRTVNTGELFF. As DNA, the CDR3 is TGTGCCAGCAGCTCCCGAAGGACAGTGAACACCGGGGAGCTGTTTTTT.

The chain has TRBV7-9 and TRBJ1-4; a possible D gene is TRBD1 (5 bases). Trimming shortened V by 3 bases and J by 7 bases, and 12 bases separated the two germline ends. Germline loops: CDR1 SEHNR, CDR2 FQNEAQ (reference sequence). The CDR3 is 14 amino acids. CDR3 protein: CASSFQGGSEKLFF. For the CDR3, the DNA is TGTGCCAGCAGCTTCCAGGGCGGTAGTGAAAAACTGTTTTTT.

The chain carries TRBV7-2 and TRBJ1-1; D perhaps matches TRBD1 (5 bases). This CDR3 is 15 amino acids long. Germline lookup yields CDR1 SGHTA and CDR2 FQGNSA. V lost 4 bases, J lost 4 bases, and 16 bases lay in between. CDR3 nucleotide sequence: TGTGCCAGCAGCTCCGTAACAGGTGTGGGCACTGAAGCTTTCTTT. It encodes CASSSVTGVGTEAFF.